This T cell receptor (beta chain) was profiled in a study of blood T cell repertoires in COVID-19. The overall study: Acute and convalescent COVID-19 specimens originated in the United States, Italy and Spain. T cells, B-cell-depleted T cells, or PBMCs provided the cDNA or gDNA that served as material.

Per the authors' pipeline: Amplified reference gene primers provided the basis for estimating nucleated cell counts. Measured with immunoSEQ multiplex PCR; TCRdb has only the in-frame clones, and not every one. V and J calls plus clone size are reproduced from that table; the DNA served to infer D and trimming. The sample includes 30,000 to 40,000 clones, around 86% seen only once; the top ten take about an eighth. Germline CDR1 is LGHNA and CDR2 is YSLEER. The CDR3 has 18 amino acids. The ends lost 0 bases at V and 2 bases at J; junction bases unmatched: 9. This sequence joins TRBV4-3 and TRBJ2-5, with 10 bases that match TRBD2. The source material was peripheral blood. This clonotype was sampled from a man in his 60s with active COVID-19. The CDR3 DNA sequence: TGCGCCAGCAGCCAAGATTTCGGGACTAGCGAAATACAAGAGACCCAGTACTTC. Its translation is CASSQDFGTSEIQETQYF.